The 5 T cell receptor beta chains listed next were all sequenced from one sample in a study of breast tumors, draining lymph nodes, adjacent tissues. One entry per CDR3 protein results from TCRdb running MiXCR on the multiplex PCR reads. The sample carries over 200,000 distinct CDR3 sequences, under 35% recorded once. Breast cancer patients provided tissue from their axillary draining lymph nodes. The sequenced sample was axillary lymph node tissue. The source of these receptors is a female donor with breast cancer. Some clones in this sample may be carry-over from other donors' samples.

This clonotype was seen repeatedly, ten times or more. This rearrangement joins TRBV9 to TRBJ2-2; a possible D gene is TRBD2 (6 bases). CDR1 and CDR2 from the germline V gene are SGDLS and YYNGEE. This CDR3 is built from 16 residues. V was shortened by 0 bases and J by 0 bases, with 9 bases between the two germline ends. The DNA of the CDR3 is TGTGCCAGCAGCGTAGAACTAGCTCCGAACACCGGGGAGCTGTTTTTT. It translates to CASSVELAPNTGELFF.

The rearrangement joins TRBV7-9 to TRBJ2-7; 7 bases line up with TRBD1. CDR3 length equals 14 residues. Per the germline V gene, CDR1 is SEHNR and CDR2 is FQNEAQ (reference sequence). J gave up 7 bases and V 5 bases, and 11 bases lay outside the gene matches. Here the CDR3 DNA reads TGTGCCAGCAGCCAAACAGGGGACACCGGGGAGCAGTACTTC. Its protein is CASSQTGDTGEQYF.

V usage is TRBV6-1 and J usage is TRBJ2-1; 8 bases agree with TRBD2. V shed 5 bases and J 5 bases; nucleotides not matched to a gene: 14. CDR3 length equals 17 residues. CDR1 MNHNS and CDR2 SASEGT come from the germline V gene. CDR3 loop: CASSQIGGRGGDNEQFF. The CDR3 DNA is TGTGCCAGCAGTCAGATCGGGGGTCGGGGGGGAGACAATGAGCAGTTCTTC.

Ten or more counts support this clonotype. V and J are TRBV10-3 and TRBJ1-6; D not resolved. Deletions cut 5 bases from V and 2 bases from J, with 10 bases between. The length of the CDR3 is 15 residues. Germline-derived CDR1 and CDR2 are ENHRY and SYGVKD. In DNA, the CDR3 is TGTGCCATCAGTCCCAAAGCGCCCTATAATTCACCCCTCCACTTT. Its protein product is CAISPKAPYNSPLHF.

Ten or more counts support this clonotype. The rearrangement uses TRBV29-1 and TRBJ2-5; 13 bases are shared with TRBD2. This CDR3 has 15 residues. The germline gives CDR1 SQVTM, CDR2 ANQGSEA. V gave up 6 bases and J gave up 0 bases; unmatched junction bases: 4. For the CDR3, the DNA is TGCAGCGTCCAACTAGCGGGGGGGTACCAAGAGACCCAGTACTTC. Encoded protein: CSVQLAGGYQETQYF. The whole variable domain, remainder taken from reference TRBV29-1 and TRBJ2-5, is SAVISQKPSRDICQRGTSLTIQCQVDSQVTMMFWYRQQPGQSLTLIATANQGSEATYESGFVIDKFPISRPNLTFSTLTVSNMSPEDSSIYLCSVQLAGGYQETQYFGPGTRLLVL.